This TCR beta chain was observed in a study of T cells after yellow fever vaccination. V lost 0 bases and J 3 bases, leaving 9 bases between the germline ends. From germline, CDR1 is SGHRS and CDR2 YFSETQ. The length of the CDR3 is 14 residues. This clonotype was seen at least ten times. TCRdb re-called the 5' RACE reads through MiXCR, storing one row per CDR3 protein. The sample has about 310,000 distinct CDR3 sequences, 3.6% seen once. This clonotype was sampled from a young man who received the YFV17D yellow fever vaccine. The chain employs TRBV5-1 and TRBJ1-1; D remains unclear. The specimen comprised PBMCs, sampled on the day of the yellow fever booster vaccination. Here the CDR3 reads CASSLGLHYTEAFF. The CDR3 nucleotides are TGCGCCAGCAGCTTGGGACTTCATTACACTGAAGCTTTCTTT.